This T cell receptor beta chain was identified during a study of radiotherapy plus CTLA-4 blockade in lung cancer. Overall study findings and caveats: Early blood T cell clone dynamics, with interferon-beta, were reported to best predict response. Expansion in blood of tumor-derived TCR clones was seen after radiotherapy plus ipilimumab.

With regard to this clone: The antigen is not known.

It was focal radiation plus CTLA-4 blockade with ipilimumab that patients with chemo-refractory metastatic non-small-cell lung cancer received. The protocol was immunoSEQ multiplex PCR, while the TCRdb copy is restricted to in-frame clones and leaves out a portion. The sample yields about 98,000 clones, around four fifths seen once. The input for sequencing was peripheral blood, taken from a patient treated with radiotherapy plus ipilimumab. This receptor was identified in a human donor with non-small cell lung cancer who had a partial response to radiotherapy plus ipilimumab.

Written as DNA, the CDR3 is TGTGCCAGCAGTGTAGGACAGGGGCGGGGGAACACCGGGGAGCTGTTTTTT. Amino acid sequence: CASSVGQGRGNTGELFF. The V call is TRBV27, the J call TRBJ2-2, with 9 nucleotides matching TRBD1. V was clipped by 5 bases and J by 1 base; unmatched bases: 8. Per germline, CDR1 MNHEY and CDR2 SMNVEV (reference sequence). The CDR3 spans 17 residues.